The 30 T cell receptor beta chains presented below share a single source sample, sequenced in a study of OX40 agonist ivuxolimab in advanced cancers. Method: immunoSEQ multiplex PCR; TCRdb's copy keeps in-frame clones and lacks some. Here the sample spans about 110,000 clones, approximately 90% being singletons. The sequenced sample was CD4+ or CD8+ T cells sorted from blood, obtained in a trial of the OX40 agonist ivuxolimab. Receptors were obtained from an adult with an advanced solid tumor such as melanoma, head and neck, liver or kidney cancer.

The gene calls are TRBV5-1 and TRBJ2-1; the D gene is possibly TRBD1 (5 bases). CDR3 length equals 14 residues. V lost 0 bases, J lost 7 bases, and 11 bases lay in between. Germline CDR1 and CDR2: SGHRS and YFSETQ. The CDR3 DNA follows: TGCGCCAGCAGCTTGGGGTCAAAGGGGAATGAGCAGTTCTTC. It encodes CASSLGSKGNEQFF.

The genes are TRBV9 and TRBJ2-7; 8 nucleotides match TRBD1. The V segment lost 4 bases and the J segment 3 bases; nucleotides outside the gene matches: 15. Germline CDR1 and CDR2: SGDLS and YYNGEE. This CDR3 is 17 amino acids long. The CDR3 DNA is TGTGCCAGCAGCCCTGGACAGGGTAGCACCGCGAACTACGAGCAGTACTTC. Its translation is CASSPGQGSTANYEQYF.

The rearrangement links TRBV5-4 to TRBJ2-2; 14 nucleotides line up with TRBD2. The germline CDR1 and CDR2 sequences are SGHNT and YYREEE (reference sequence). This CDR3 has 16 residues. Germline trimming cut 0 bases from V and 9 bases from J; bases unmatched to any gene: 4. This chain's CDR3 is CASSLAGLAGERELFF. CDR3 nucleotides: TGTGCCAGCAGCTTGGCGGGACTAGCGGGAGAACGGGAGCTGTTTTTT.

The J gene is TRBJ2-7, the V gene TRBV5-1, with D possibly being TRBD1 or TRBD2 (6 bases each). With 0 bases removed from V and 0 bases from J, the gap between germline ends came to 10 bases. CDR1 is SGHRS and CDR2 is YFSETQ in the germline V gene. This CDR3 has 15 residues. The CDR3 DNA is TGCGCCAGCAGCTTGGTCGGGGGCAGCTCCTACGAGCAGTACTTC. This encodes CASSLVGGSSYEQYF.

The chain has TRBV27 and TRBJ2-3; D unclear. This CDR3 has 14 residues. V was clipped by 6 bases and J by 6 bases, with 16 bases between them. Germline loops: CDR1 MNHEY, CDR2 SMNVEV (reference sequence). The CDR3 DNA sequence: TGTGCCAGCAGATCCCCGGCCCTAAGGGATACGCAGTATTTT. Amino acids: CASRSPALRDTQYF.

This clone was detected a few times. This chain joins TRBV28 and TRBJ1-2; TRBD1 aligns across 8 bases. Trimming removed 6 bases from V and 8 bases from J; junction bases left unmatched: 2. Germline V gives CDR1 MDHEN, CDR2 SYDVKM. The CDR3 runs to 11 residues. CDR3 amino acids: CASRQGVGYTF. CDR3 nucleotide sequence: TGTGCCAGCAGACAGGGGGTAGGCTACACCTTC.

CDR3 bases: TGTGCCAGTAGTACCACGGGGCGGAAGAACACCGGGGAGCTGTTTTTT. This translates into CASSTTGRKNTGELFF. The chain links TRBV19 to TRBJ2-2; D is possibly TRBD1 or TRBD2 (5 bases each). CDR1 is LNHDA and CDR2 is SQIVND in the germline V gene (reference sequence). This CDR3 is built from 16 residues. V dropped 4 bases and J dropped 1 base, with 13 bases sitting between them.

Notes on this clone: This same CDR3 is encoded by further DNA sequences in the sample. The chain has TRBV18 and TRBJ1-5, with 7 bases that match TRBD1. There are 15 residues in the CDR3. After removal of 1 base from V and 1 base from J, the junction contained 1 base not matched to a gene. Looked up from germline, CDR1 is KGHSH and CDR2 is LQKENI. CDR3 sequence: CASSPQGASNQPQHF. As DNA, the CDR3 is TGTGCCAGCTCACCACAGGGGGCGAGCAATCAGCCCCAGCATTTT.

The V gene is TRBV30, the J gene TRBJ2-7; D remains ambiguous. The CDR3 length is 11 residues. Per the germline V gene, CDR1 is GTSNPN and CDR2 is SVGIG (reference sequence). V lost 5 bases and J lost 4, with 9 bases in between. The CDR3: CAWSAIYEQYF. Here the CDR3 DNA reads TGTGCCTGGTCCGCTATTTACGAGCAGTACTTC.

V and J are TRBV28 and TRBJ2-1; 9 bases agree with TRBD2. The junction had 12 bases not matched to a gene; V was cut back by 5 bases and J by 4 bases. The germline gives CDR1 MDHEN, CDR2 SYDVKM. The CDR3 has 17 amino acids. CDR3: CASSPSLGAGGYNEQFF. In DNA form, the CDR3 reads TGTGCCAGCAGTCCTTCCTTAGGAGCGGGGGGATACAATGAGCAGTTCTTC.

V gene TRBV19 combines with J gene TRBJ1-4; 9 bases line up with TRBD1. This CDR3 spans 15 amino acids. Germline values: CDR1 LNHDA, CDR2 SQIVND (reference sequence). V gave up 7 bases and J gave up 9 bases; unmatched junction bases: 12. CDR3 bases: TGTGCCAGTAATAACAGGGGGCGTCGGCTGCAAAAACTGTTTTTT. Amino acid sequence: CASNNRGRRLQKLFF.

V usage is TRBV7-2 and J usage is TRBJ1-4, with TRBD1 as a possible D gene (5 bases). CDR1 and CDR2 from the germline V gene are SGHTA and FQGNSA. The CDR3 totals 16 residues. Trimming cost V 1 base and J 7 bases, with 16 bases left between them. The CDR3 nucleotides are TGTGCCAGCAGCTTAGATGGTGTGGGGGGTGGTGAAAAACTGTTTTTT. This gives the protein CASSLDGVGGGEKLFF. Variable domain in full (rest from reference TRBV7-2 and TRBJ1-4): GAGVSQSPSNKVTEKGKDVELRCDPISGHTALYWYRQSLGQGLEFLIYFQGNSAPDKSGLPSDRFSAERTGGSVSTLTIQRTQQEDSAVYLCASSLDGVGGGEKLFFGSGTQLSVL.

The rearrangement links TRBV28 to TRBJ2-7, with TRBD2 matching 11 bases. This CDR3 has 15 residues. Trimming at V came to 2 bases and at J to 6 bases, leaving 6 bases not matched to a gene. In germline, CDR1 is MDHEN, CDR2 SYDVKM. Here the CDR3 reads CASSLSSGRAREQYF. The CDR3 region has the DNA TGTGCCAGCAGTTTAAGTAGCGGGAGGGCCCGCGAGCAGTACTTC.

This clone appeared a single time. The rearrangement joins TRBV18 to TRBJ1-2; 7 nucleotides align to TRBD1. After removal of 8 bases from V and 1 base from J, the junction contained 7 bases not matched to a gene. The CDR3 is made up of 14 amino acids. CDR1 and CDR2 (germline): KGHSH, LQKENI. CDR3 DNA: TGTGCCAGCACAGGGGACGTGAATAACTATGGCTACACCTTC. Its protein product is CASTGDVNNYGYTF.

The chain has TRBV14 and TRBJ1-2, with D uncertain. Trimming removed 1 base at V and 1 base at J, with 7 bases between. The CDR3 has 14 amino acids. The germline V gene has CDR1 SGHDN and CDR2 FVKESK. The CDR3 here is CASSQVGLNYGYTF. The CDR3 nucleotides read TGTGCCAGCAGCCAAGTAGGCCTTAACTATGGCTACACCTTC.

The chain recombines TRBV5-4 with TRBJ1-1; TRBD1 is a possible D gene (6 bases). The CDR3 contains 13 residues. In germline, CDR1 is SGHNT, CDR2 YYREEE (reference sequence). V gave up 4 bases and J gave up 5 bases, with 12 bases separating them. The CDR3 protein is CASSPQGLTEAFF. In DNA, the CDR3 is TGTGCCAGCAGCCCACAGGGACTGACTGAAGCTTTCTTT.

This chain connects TRBV29-1 to TRBJ1-2; the match to TRBD1 covers 7 bases. The CDR3 sequence is 15 residues long. V was pared by 7 bases and J by 3 bases, with 14 bases of the junction left unmatched. CDR1 is SQVTM and CDR2 is ANQGSEA in the germline V gene. The CDR3 is CSATTGIGAYYGYTF. Here the CDR3 DNA reads TGCAGCGCGACGACAGGGATTGGGGCGTACTATGGCTACACCTTC.

The J gene is TRBJ2-2, the V gene TRBV19, with D unresolved. This CDR3 has 15 amino acids. Germline-derived CDR1 and CDR2 are LNHDA and SQIVND (reference sequence). V was cut by 6 bases and J by 7 bases, with 18 bases left in between. CDR3 sequence (DNA): TGTGCCAGTAGCTCGGCCGGCAAGTTTGGCGGGGAGCTGTTTTTT. It translates to CASSSAGKFGGELFF.

The chain is built from TRBV11-2 and TRBJ1-4; D is unresolved. Germline assignment: CDR1 SGHAT and CDR2 FQNNGV. Trimming left V 1 base short and J 1 base short, with 16 bases between. The CDR3 contains 18 residues. The chain's CDR3 is CASSLGAAGRGTNEKLFF. DNA of the CDR3: TGTGCCAGCAGCTTAGGAGCCGCTGGGAGAGGAACTAATGAAAAACTGTTTTTT.

The gene calls are TRBV7-2 and TRBJ2-3, with TRBD1 matching over 8 bases. Germline values: CDR1 SGHTA, CDR2 FQGNSA. Trimming removed 1 base from V and 4 bases from J; junction bases left unmatched: 1. The CDR3 runs 14 residues. The CDR3 region is CASSLDRGSDTQYF. For the CDR3, the DNA is TGTGCCAGCAGCTTAGACAGGGGGTCAGATACGCAGTATTTT.

The rearrangement joins TRBV5-1 to TRBJ1-1, with TRBD1 as a possible D gene (6 bases). Trimming removed 2 bases from V and 0 bases from J, with 11 bases in between. Germline V CDR1 and CDR2: SGHRS, YFSETQ. The CDR3 length is 15 residues. The CDR3 DNA reads as TGCGCCAGCAGCTTCGGACAGTCCTTGAACACTGAAGCTTTCTTT. This translates into CASSFGQSLNTEAFF.

The gene calls are TRBV19 and TRBJ2-1, with a tentative D call TRBD1 (7 bases). This CDR3 is built from 15 residues. The germline V gene encodes CDR1 LNHDA and CDR2 SQIVND (reference sequence). V shed 3 bases and J shed 8 bases, with 17 bases lying between them. CDR3 protein: CASSIWQGGEDEQFF. The CDR3 coding sequence is TGTGCCAGTAGTATTTGGCAGGGGGGTGAGGATGAGCAGTTCTTC. Supplemented by reference TRBV19 and TRBJ2-1, the full variable domain reads DGGITQSPKYLFRKEGQNVTLSCEQNLNHDAMYWYRQDPGQGLRLIYYSQIVNDFQKGDIAEGYSVSREKKESFPLTVTSAQKNPTAFYLCASSIWQGGEDEQFFGPGTRLTVL.

The chain carries TRBV5-1 and TRBJ1-4, with TRBD1 identical over 7 bases. This CDR3 has 15 residues. The V gene end was trimmed by 6 bases and the J gene end by 7 bases; junction bases not matched to a gene: 12. Germline CDR1 and CDR2: SGHRS and YFSETQ. CDR3 residues: CASTPSTGPSEKLFF. The CDR3 nucleotides are TGCGCCAGCACGCCCTCGACAGGGCCGAGTGAAAAACTGTTTTTT.

The genes are TRBV10-3 and TRBJ2-1, with D maybe TRBD1 (6 bases). V was clipped by 3 bases and J by 4 bases, with 19 bases between them. CDR3 length: 17 residues. The germline V gene has CDR1 ENHRY and CDR2 SYGVKD. The CDR3 DNA reads as TGTGCCATCAGTGAAAAGACAGGCCAGACCCGATACAATGAGCAGTTCTTC. Translation gives CAISEKTGQTRYNEQFF.

In DNA form, the CDR3 reads TGCGCCAGCACCAGAACGGGGGGATCCGGGGAGCTGTTTTTT. It translates to CASTRTGGSGELFF. The chain recombines TRBV10-1 with TRBJ2-2; 7 bases line up with TRBD2. This CDR3 spans 14 amino acids. After removal of 7 bases from V and 6 bases from J, the junction contained 8 bases not matched to a gene. Germline values: CDR1 WNHNN, CDR2 SYGVQD (reference sequence).

The chain couples TRBV11-3 to TRBJ2-1; 10 bases align to TRBD2. The CDR3 extends over 15 amino acids. CDR1 is SGHNT, CDR2 YENEEA, per germline. The V segment lost 4 bases and the J segment 6 bases; nucleotides outside the gene matches: 6. The DNA for the CDR3 is TGTGCCAGCAGCTCCCGGACTAGCGGTACCAATGAGCAGTTCTTC. This sequence encodes CASSSRTSGTNEQFF.

This clone was picked up a small number of times. The CDR3 nucleotides are TGTGCCTGGATGGGAGACACTGAAGCTTTCTTT. Protein sequence: CAWMGDTEAFF. This chain links TRBV30 with TRBJ1-1; D unresolved. The germline V gene has CDR1 GTSNPN and CDR2 SVGIG (reference sequence). The CDR3 length is 11 residues. V shed 4 bases and J shed 3 bases, with 6 bases lying between them.

As to this clone: One junction end disagrees with the germline gene, perhaps due to a read error. The genes are TRBV28 and TRBJ2-7; D is undetermined. The CDR3 loop spans 11 amino acids. Germline CDR1 MDHEN, CDR2 SYDVKM. CDR3: CASSLSAVVLF. CDR3 DNA sequence: TGTGCCAGCAGTTTATCTGCGGTAGTACTCTTC.

The chain has TRBV7-9 and TRBJ1-3; TRBD1 matches at 8 bases. This CDR3 has 14 residues. Looked up from germline, CDR1 is SEHNR and CDR2 is FQNEAQ (reference sequence). After removal of 6 bases from V and 1 base from J, the junction contained 2 bases not matched to a gene. The DNA for the CDR3 is TGTGCCAGCAGTCGGGACAGGTCTGGAAACACCATATATTTT. This gives the protein CASSRDRSGNTIYF. Together with reference TRBV7-9 and TRBJ1-3, the CDR3 gives the full variable domain: DTGVSQNPRHKITKRGQNVTFRCDPISEHNRLYWYRQTLGQGPEFLTYFQNEAQLEKSRLLSDRFSAERPKGSFSTLEIQRTEQGDSAMYLCASSRDRSGNTIYFGEGSWLTVV.

The rearrangement uses TRBV19 and TRBJ1-5; D remains ambiguous. The germline CDR1 and CDR2 sequences are LNHDA and SQIVND (reference sequence). V lost 1 base and J 0 bases, leaving 13 bases between the germline ends. This CDR3 contains 17 residues. CDR3 amino acids: CASSIGQIAYSNQPQHF. The CDR3 DNA is TGTGCCAGTAGTATAGGCCAGATAGCTTATAGCAATCAGCCCCAGCATTTT.